This T cell receptor (beta chain) was recorded in a study of T cell repertoires in cytomegalovirus infection. Across the whole study: CMV epitopes used comprised recently identified HLA-C-restricted ones and well-studied HLA-B-restricted ones. The public TCR beta signatures pointed to both CMV infection and matching HLA type.

Worth noting for this clonotype: Antigen specificity is unknown.

The germline V gene encodes CDR1 MGHRA and CDR2 YSYEKL. The germline V and J ends were trimmed by 1 base and 7 bases, with 24 bases remaining between them. CDR3 size: 18 residues. TCRdb itself ran the reads through MiXCR, one entry per CDR3 protein. The table includes approximately 590,000 distinct CDR3 sequences, 35% to 50% detected once. The study's findings and limits: It was HLA-C-restricted CMV-specific TCR beta clonotypes that dominated the response ex vivo.

Sample: cultured PBMCs, taken from culture after CMV antigen stimulation. The receptor was isolated from a human donor in good health (CMV status not recorded). Some clones in this sample may be carry-over from other donors' samples. V gene TRBV4-1 combines with J gene TRBJ2-3; D gene ambiguous. The CDR3 here is CASSQVLSVGKTQNTQYF. The CDR3 DNA is TGCGCCAGCAGCCAAGTGCTTTCGGTAGGGAAGACACAGAATACGCAGTATTTT.